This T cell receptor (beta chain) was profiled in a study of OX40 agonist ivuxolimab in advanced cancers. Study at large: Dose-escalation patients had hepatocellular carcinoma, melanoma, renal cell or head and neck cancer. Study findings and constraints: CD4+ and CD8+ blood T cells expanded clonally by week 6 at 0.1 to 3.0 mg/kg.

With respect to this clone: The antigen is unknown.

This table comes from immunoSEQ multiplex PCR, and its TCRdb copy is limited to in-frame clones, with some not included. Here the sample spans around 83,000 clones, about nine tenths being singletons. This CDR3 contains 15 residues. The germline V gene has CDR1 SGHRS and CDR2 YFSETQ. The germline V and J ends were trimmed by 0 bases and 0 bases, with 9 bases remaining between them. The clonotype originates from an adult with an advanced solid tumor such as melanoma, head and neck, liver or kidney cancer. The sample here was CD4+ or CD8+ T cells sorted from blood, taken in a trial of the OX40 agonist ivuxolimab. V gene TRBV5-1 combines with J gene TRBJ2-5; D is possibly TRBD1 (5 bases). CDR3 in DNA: TGCGCCAGCAGCTTGGCCGGCAGGGACCAAGAGACCCAGTACTTC. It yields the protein CASSLAGRDQETQYF. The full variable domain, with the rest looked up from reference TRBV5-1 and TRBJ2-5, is KAGVTQTPRYLIKTRGQQVTLSCSPISGHRSVSWYQQTPGQGLQFLFEYFSETQRNKGNFPGRFSGRQFSNSRSEMNVSTLELGDSALYLCASSLAGRDQETQYFGPGTRLLVL.